The 7 T cell receptor beta chains below come from one sample, sequenced in a study of control samples from healthy donors and cancer patients. The repertoire was sequenced with immunoSEQ multiplex PCR; TCRdb's copy has only in-frame clones and lacks some. The top ten clones hold 14% of a sample with some 150,000 clones, 90% to 95% of them seen once. What was sequenced was PBMCs. The receptors were sampled from a man aged 55 to 70 with colorectal cancer.

The chain uses TRBV5-5 and TRBJ2-3; D ambiguous. Germline CDR1 and CDR2: SGHKS and YYEKEE (reference sequence). The CDR3 length is 12 residues. The ends were cut back, 4 bases at V and 4 bases at J, with 7 bases in the middle. The chain's CDR3 is CASSQTSDTQYF. CDR3 DNA sequence: TGTGCCAGCAGCCAGACCTCAGATACGCAGTATTTT.

This clone was counted between two and nine times. Other nucleotide sequences from this sample produce the same CDR3. The CDR3 reads CASSPGTGSSYEQYF. CDR3 in DNA: TGTGCCAGTAGTCCCGGGACAGGGAGCTCCTACGAGCAGTACTTC. V usage is TRBV19 and J usage is TRBJ2-7, with TRBD1 matching 9 bases. J lost 0 bases, V lost 5 bases, and 5 bases had no gene match. Per the germline V gene, CDR1 is LNHDA and CDR2 is SQIVND (reference sequence). The CDR3 has 15 residues.

This chain links TRBV10-3 with TRBJ2-2; 11 bases are a match to TRBD1. Germline-derived CDR1 and CDR2 are ENHRY and SYGVKD. Trimming at V came to 0 bases and at J to 6 bases, leaving 9 bases not matched to a gene. The CDR3 has 18 residues. For the CDR3, the DNA is TGTGCCATCAGTGAGTCCGGACAGGGGGCAGGGCTTGCCGGGGAGCTGTTTTTT. Its translation is CAISESGQGAGLAGELFF.

The chain couples TRBV14 to TRBJ1-3; D perhaps matches TRBD1 (5 bases). The CDR3 covers 15 residues. With 0 bases removed from V and 3 bases from J, the gap between germline ends came to 9 bases. CDR1 is SGHDN, CDR2 FVKESK, per germline. The CDR3 loop is CASSQDPGLGNTIYF. In DNA, the CDR3 is TGTGCCAGCAGCCAAGATCCAGGGCTTGGAAACACCATATATTTT.

The gene calls are TRBV27 and TRBJ1-5; possibly TRBD1 for D (6 bases). CDR3 length equals 15 residues. V lost 6 bases to trimming and J lost 6 bases, with 18 bases between them. From germline, CDR1 is MNHEY and CDR2 SMNVEV (reference sequence). In DNA form, the CDR3 reads TGTGCCAGCAGCCTACAGGCAGGGGTTAGTCAGCCCCAGCATTTT. It translates to CASSLQAGVSQPQHF.

CDR3 residues: CSVVGRVGQPQHF. CDR3 bases: TGCAGCGTTGTGGGGAGGGTCGGTCAGCCCCAGCATTTT. The genes are TRBV29-1 and TRBJ1-5, with no clear D. The V gene's germline CDR1 is SQVTM and CDR2 ANQGSEA. The CDR3 covers 13 residues. Trimming removed 4 bases at V and 6 bases at J, with 13 bases between.

This clone was seen a few times. This chain uses TRBV3-1 (or the pseudogene TRBV3-2) with TRBJ1-2, with 8 nucleotides matching TRBD1. V dropped 2 bases and J dropped 8; count of bases not matched to a gene: 4. Germline CDR1 LGHDT, CDR2 YNNKEL (reference sequence). The CDR3 sequence is 13 residues long. The CDR3: CASSQMSGGGYTF. DNA for the CDR3: TGTGCCAGCAGCCAAATGTCAGGGGGCGGCTACACCTTC.